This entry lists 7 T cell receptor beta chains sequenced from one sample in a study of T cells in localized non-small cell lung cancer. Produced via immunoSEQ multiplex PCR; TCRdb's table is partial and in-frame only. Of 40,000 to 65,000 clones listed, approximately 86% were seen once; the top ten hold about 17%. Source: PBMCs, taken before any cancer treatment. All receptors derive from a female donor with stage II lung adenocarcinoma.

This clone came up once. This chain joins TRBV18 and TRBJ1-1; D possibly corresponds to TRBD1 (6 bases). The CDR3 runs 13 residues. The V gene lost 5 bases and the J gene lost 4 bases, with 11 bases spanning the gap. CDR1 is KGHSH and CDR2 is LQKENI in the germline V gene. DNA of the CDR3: TGTGCCAGCTCAACAGGGTTGAGCACTGAAGCTTTCTTT. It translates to CASSTGLSTEAFF.

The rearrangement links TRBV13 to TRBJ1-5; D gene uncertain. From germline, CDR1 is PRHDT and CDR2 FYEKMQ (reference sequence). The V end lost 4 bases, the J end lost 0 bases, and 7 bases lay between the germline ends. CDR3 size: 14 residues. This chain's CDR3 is CASSSGSSNQPQHF. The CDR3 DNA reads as TGTGCCAGCAGCTCGGGATCTAGCAATCAGCCCCAGCATTTT.

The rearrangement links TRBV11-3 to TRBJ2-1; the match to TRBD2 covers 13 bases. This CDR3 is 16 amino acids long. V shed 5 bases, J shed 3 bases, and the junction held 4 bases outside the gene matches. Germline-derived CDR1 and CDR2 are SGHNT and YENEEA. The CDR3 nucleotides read TGTGCCAGCAGCCCTAGGACTAGCGGGGGCTACAATGAGCAGTTCTTC. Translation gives CASSPRTSGGYNEQFF.

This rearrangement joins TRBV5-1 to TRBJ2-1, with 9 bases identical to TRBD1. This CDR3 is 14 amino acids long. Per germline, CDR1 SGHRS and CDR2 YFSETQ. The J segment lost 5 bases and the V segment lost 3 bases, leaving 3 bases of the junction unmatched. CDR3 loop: CASSSGTGNNEQFF. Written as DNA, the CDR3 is TGCGCCAGCAGCTCTGGGACAGGGAACAATGAGCAGTTCTTC.

The CDR3 nucleotides read TGTGCCAGTACCCCGGGGGGACAGAACTATGGCTACACCTTC. It is translated as CASTPGGQNYGYTF. V is TRBV19 and J is TRBJ1-2, with 7 bases matching TRBD1. This CDR3 spans 14 amino acids. Trimming at V came to 7 bases and at J to 2 bases, leaving 7 bases not matched to a gene. The germline V gene encodes CDR1 LNHDA and CDR2 SQIVND (reference sequence). Full variable domain (remainder filled in from reference TRBV19 and TRBJ1-2): DGGITQSPKYLFRKEGQNVTLSCEQNLNHDAMYWYRQDPGQGLRLIYYSQIVNDFQKGDIAEGYSVSREKKESFPLTVTSAQKNPTAFYLCASTPGGQNYGYTFGSGTRLTVV.

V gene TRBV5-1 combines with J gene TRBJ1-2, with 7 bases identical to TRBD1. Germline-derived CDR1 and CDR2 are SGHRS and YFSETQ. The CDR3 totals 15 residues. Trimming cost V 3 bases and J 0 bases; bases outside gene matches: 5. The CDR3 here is CASSYGQVANYGYTF. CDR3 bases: TGCGCCAGCAGCTATGGACAGGTAGCTAACTATGGCTACACCTTC.

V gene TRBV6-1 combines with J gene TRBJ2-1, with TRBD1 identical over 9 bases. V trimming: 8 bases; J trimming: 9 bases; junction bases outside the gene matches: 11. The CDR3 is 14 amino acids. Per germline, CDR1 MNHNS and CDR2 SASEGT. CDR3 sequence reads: CASSRDRDLSEQFF. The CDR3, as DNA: TGTGCCAGCTCCCGGGACAGGGATCTAAGTGAGCAGTTCTTC.